The next 20 T cell receptor beta chains were all read from a single sample in a study of T cells in Graves' hyperthyroidism and ophthalmopathy. TCR beta CDR3 region amplification was performed from RNA transcripts. HTBI primers were the set used in a first-round RT-PCR of the TCR CDR3. TCRdb reanalysed the multiplex PCR reads using MiXCR and keeps one entry per CDR3 protein. Of fewer than 400,000 distinct CDR3 sequences listed, around a quarter are singletons. Sequencing used blood. The receptors derive from a man in his fifties or sixties with Graves' hyperthyroidism.

To note about this clonotype: An end of the junction differs from the germline gene, which may be a read error. The gene calls are TRBV5-1 and TRBJ2-7, with 8 bases lining up with TRBD2. Germline CDR1 and CDR2: SGHRS and YFSETQ. The CDR3 is made up of 17 amino acids. The CDR3 DNA is TGTGCCAGCAGCTCGCCGTCCCGGAGCGGGAGAAGGGGCGAGCGGTACTTC. Translated, it gives CASSSPSRSGRRGERYF.

This clonotype was recorded many times. At one boundary the junction diverges from the germline segment, which might be a read error. The J gene is TRBJ2-7, the V gene TRBV3-1; no reliable D call. In germline, CDR1 is LGHDT, CDR2 YNNKEL (reference sequence). The CDR3 is 12 amino acids. The CDR3 DNA follows: TGCGCCAGCAGCCAGGACGGTTACGAGCAGTACTTC. This gives the protein CASSQDGYEQYF.

The chain employs TRBV6-2 or TRBV6-3 and TRBJ1-5, with D possibly being TRBD1 (5 bases). The germline V and J ends were trimmed by 5 bases and 0 bases, with 8 bases remaining between them. The CDR3 is 14 residues long. Germline V lookup: CDR1 MNHEY, CDR2 SVGEGT. CDR3 amino acids: CASSRQNSNQPQHF. CDR3 coding DNA: TGTGCCAGCAGTAGACAGAATAGCAATCAGCCCCAGCATTTT.

V and J are TRBV29-1 and TRBJ2-5; D tentatively reads TRBD1 or TRBD2 (5 bases each). The CDR3 extends over 10 amino acids. Trimming stripped 1 base from V and 9 bases from J, with 6 bases between. Germline V gene data show CDR1 as SQVTM and CDR2 as ANQGSEA. The CDR3 is CSVEGGSQYF. The CDR3 DNA reads TGCAGCGTTGAAGGGGGGTCCCAGTACTTC.

This clonotype was found a few times. J is TRBJ2-7 and V is TRBV30, with D maybe TRBD1 (5 bases). CDR1 is GTSNPN and CDR2 is SVGIG in the germline V gene (reference sequence). V was trimmed by 4 bases and J by 2 bases, leaving 18 bases between them. The CDR3 is made up of 15 amino acids. The chain's CDR3 is CAWIPKGRVTYEQYF. CDR3 nucleotides: TGTGCCTGGATCCCTAAGGGCAGGGTGACCTACGAGCAGTACTTC.

This clonotype showed up many times. The rearrangement uses TRBV11-3 and TRBJ1-1, with D hard to call. Germline V CDR1 and CDR2: SGHNT, YENEEA. The CDR3 totals 15 residues. Between the trimmed V and J ends, which lost 5 bases and 1 base, there was a span of 14 bases. The CDR3 region is CASSQKGRANTEAFF. Written as DNA, the CDR3 is TGTGCCAGCAGCCAAAAAGGTCGTGCGAACACTGAAGCTTTCTTT.

V gene TRBV15 combines with J gene TRBJ1-1; no clear D gene. This CDR3 region has 15 residues. Trimming stripped 0 bases from V and 0 bases from J, with 8 bases between. The germline CDR1 and CDR2 sequences are LNHNV and YYDKDF (reference sequence). CDR3 sequence: CATSRDPKMNTEAFF. As DNA, the CDR3 is TGTGCCACCAGCAGAGATCCGAAGATGAACACTGAAGCTTTCTTT.

This sequence joins TRBV27 and TRBJ2-3, with TRBD2 matching 11 bases. This CDR3 spans 15 amino acids. V lost 3 bases and J lost 5; bases outside the gene matches: 4. The germline CDR1 and CDR2 sequences are MNHEY and SMNVEV (reference sequence). The CDR3 DNA reads TGTGCCAGCAGTTTCGGACTAGCGGGTTTAGATACGCAGTATTTT. Its protein product is CASSFGLAGLDTQYF.

This chain links TRBV20-1 with TRBJ2-5; D might be TRBD1 (8 bases). V was trimmed by 1 base and J by 2 bases, leaving 14 bases between them. The CDR3 is 15 residues long. CDR1 and CDR2 from the germline V gene are DFQATT and SNEGSKA (reference sequence). CDR3 loop: CSARATGGGQETQYF. The CDR3 DNA reads TGCAGTGCTAGAGCTACAGGGGGGGGGCAAGAGACCCAGTACTTC.

This chain links TRBV20-1 with TRBJ2-7; 8 bases line up with TRBD2. Germline V gene sequence: CDR1 DFQATT, CDR2 SNEGSKA (reference sequence). The V and J ends lost 4 bases and 3 bases, in that order; junction bases with no gene match: 11. CDR3 size: 15 residues. This CDR3 is CSATGRGTQDYEQYF. CDR3 nucleotide sequence: TGCAGTGCTACCGGGAGGGGGACCCAAGACTACGAGCAGTACTTC.

This clonotype was counted many times. This sequence joins TRBV27 and TRBJ2-1; the D gene could be TRBD1 or TRBD2 (7 bases each). CDR1 is MNHEY and CDR2 is SMNVEV in the germline V gene (reference sequence). V was clipped by 6 bases and J by 7 bases, with 19 bases between them. The CDR3 length is 15 residues. CDR3 nucleotides: TGTGCCAGCAGGACTCGGGGAGGGGGCAGGAATGAGCAGTTCTTC. This gives the protein CASRTRGGGRNEQFF.

This chain uses TRBV24-1 with TRBJ2-2; D is unclear. Trimming removed 3 bases from V and 0 bases from J, with 10 bases in between. CDR1 KGHDR and CDR2 SFDVKD come from the germline V gene. The CDR3 consists of 16 residues. DNA for the CDR3: TGTGCCACCAGTGATCATCCCACTACGAACACCGGGGAGCTGTTTTTT. It specifies CATSDHPTTNTGELFF.

The sample holds a few counts of this clonotype. The chain couples TRBV29-1 to TRBJ1-1; D is perhaps TRBD1 (5 bases). The CDR3 has 13 residues. Germline CDR1 is SQVTM and CDR2 is ANQGSEA. With 4 bases removed from V and 1 base from J, the gap between germline ends came to 10 bases. The CDR3 DNA sequence: TGCAGCGTTGTTGGCAGGGAGAACACTGAAGCTTTCTTT. Translated, it gives CSVVGRENTEAFF.

This clonotype was seen a few times. V gene TRBV27 combines with J gene TRBJ1-1, with 9 bases fitting TRBD1. V gave up 6 bases and J gave up 8 bases; unmatched junction bases: 7. CDR3 size: 13 residues. Germline values: CDR1 MNHEY, CDR2 SMNVEV (reference sequence). The CDR3 DNA reads TGTGCCAGCAGAGTGACAGGGGGAGACGAAGCTTTCTTT. Residues: CASRVTGGDEAFF.

This clonotype was counted only a few times. The V call is TRBV27, the J call TRBJ2-2; 11 bases are a match to TRBD2. The CDR3 is 15 amino acids. Germline-derived CDR1 and CDR2 are MNHEY and SMNVEV (reference sequence). V was clipped by 6 bases and J by 7 bases; unmatched bases: 7. In DNA, the CDR3 is TGTGCCAGCAGGCAACTAGCGGGAGTAGACGGGGAGCTGTTTTTT. Its translation is CASRQLAGVDGELFF.

The rearrangement links TRBV7-9 to TRBJ1-1; D uncertain. Germline CDR1 SEHNR, CDR2 FQNEAQ (reference sequence). The V and J ends lost 6 bases and 4 bases respectively, with 12 bases between them. The CDR3 spans 13 residues. The CDR3 reads CASRLRGGTEAFF. CDR3 nucleotides: TGTGCCAGCAGGCTACGGGGAGGCACTGAAGCTTTCTTT.

This chain joins TRBV18 and TRBJ2-1, with TRBD1 matching over 8 bases. This CDR3 region has 14 residues. CDR1 KGHSH and CDR2 LQKENI come from the germline V gene. V lost 6 bases to trimming and J lost 4 bases; unmatched junction nucleotides: 5. CDR3 protein: CASSGQDQYNEQFF. CDR3 DNA sequence: TGTGCCAGCTCGGGACAGGATCAATACAATGAGCAGTTCTTC.

The chain recombines TRBV6-2 or TRBV6-3 with TRBJ2-3; 8 bases align to TRBD1. The length of the CDR3 is 15 residues. In germline, CDR1 is MNHEY, CDR2 SVGEGT. The V gene end was trimmed by 6 bases and the J gene end by 5 bases; junction bases not matched to a gene: 10. The CDR3 here is CASSTRGTGGDTQYF. In DNA, the CDR3 is TGTGCCAGCAGCACAAGGGGGACAGGCGGAGATACGCAGTATTTT.

Many counts were recorded for this clonotype. The V and J genes are TRBV6-2 or TRBV6-3 and TRBJ1-2; weak D call: TRBD1 (6 bases). The CDR3 has 12 residues. CDR1 is MNHEY and CDR2 is SVGEGT in the germline V gene. V was trimmed by 7 bases and J by 5 bases, leaving 11 bases between them. DNA of the CDR3: TGTGCCAGCAAACAGGACAGATATGGCTACACCTTC. Protein: CASKQDRYGYTF.

The genes are TRBV3-1 and TRBJ1-2, with no clear D. Germline V gives CDR1 LGHDT, CDR2 YNNKEL (reference sequence). This CDR3 region has 13 residues. V lost 1 base and J lost 5, with 8 bases in between. The CDR3 sequence: CASSQAPQYGYTF. The CDR3 coding sequence is TGTGCCAGCAGCCAAGCTCCTCAATATGGCTACACCTTC.